The entry below describes one TCR beta chain. V was clipped by 4 bases and J by 10 bases, with 11 bases between them. Germline-derived CDR1 and CDR2 are SGHVS and FQNEAQ. The CDR3 sequence is 13 residues long. These data are taken from a study of OX40 agonist ivuxolimab in advanced cancers. Sequenced by immunoSEQ multiplex PCR; TCRdb stores in-frame clones only, minus some. The sample lists fewer than 85,000 clones; 85% to 95% were seen once. The sequence came from an adult with an advanced solid tumor such as melanoma, head and neck, liver or kidney cancer. This specimen consisted of CD4+ or CD8+ T cells sorted from blood, obtained in a trial of the OX40 agonist ivuxolimab. J is TRBJ1-6 and V is TRBV7-8; D ambiguous. CDR3: CASSSRIDSPLHF. As DNA, the CDR3 is TGTGCCAGCAGCTCCAGGATCGACTCACCCCTCCACTTT.